The 14 T cell receptor beta chains reported below all come from one sample, sequenced in a study of blood T cell repertoires in COVID-19. The assay was immunoSEQ multiplex PCR, and TCRdb's table has in-frame clones only and misses some. The sample carries about 480,000 clones, approximately 88% recorded once. The sequenced material came from PBMCs or T cells enriched from blood (not recorded which). The receptors here all came from a woman between 35 and 50 years old who had recovered from COVID-19.

This rearrangement joins TRBV9 to TRBJ2-5; 7 bases map to TRBD2. CDR1 is SGDLS, CDR2 YYNGEE, per germline. V was pared by 4 bases and J by 3 bases, with 12 bases of the junction left unmatched. The CDR3 totals 16 residues. CDR3 DNA: TGTGCCAGCAGCCCACCAAGGAGGGGACTAAAAGAGACCCAGTACTTC. It is translated as CASSPPRRGLKETQYF.

This chain connects TRBV9 to TRBJ1-1; TRBD1 agrees at 9 bases. This CDR3 is built from 15 residues. The germline V gene has CDR1 SGDLS and CDR2 YYNGEE. J was trimmed by 4 bases and V by 4 bases; bases with no gene match: 8. CDR3 DNA: TGTGCCAGCAGCCCCCGGACAGGGGAGGGCACTGAAGCTTTCTTT. Translation: CASSPRTGEGTEAFF.

The chain links TRBV18 to TRBJ2-6; TRBD1 matches 9 bases. Looked up from germline, CDR1 is KGHSH and CDR2 is LQKENI. V was pared by 4 bases and J by 4 bases, with 5 bases of the junction left unmatched. The CDR3 spans 16 residues. CDR3 protein: CASSHGTGSGANVLTF. CDR3 DNA sequence: TGTGCCAGCTCACACGGGACAGGGTCGGGGGCCAACGTCCTGACTTTC.

The table lists this clone with a few counts. Here the CDR3 DNA reads TGTGCCAGCAGCTTACGGGAGGGCCGCAATGAGCAGTTCTTC. Residues: CASSLREGRNEQFF. The rearrangement joins TRBV5-4 to TRBJ2-1, with 8 bases matching TRBD2. This CDR3 contains 14 residues. The germline gives CDR1 SGHNT, CDR2 YYREEE (reference sequence). The V segment lost 2 bases and the J segment 6 bases; nucleotides outside the gene matches: 4.

The V call is TRBV25-1, the J call TRBJ2-5; 7 bases fit TRBD2. Germline V gene sequence: CDR1 MGHDK, CDR2 SYGVNS. The V segment lost 7 bases and the J segment 2 bases; nucleotides outside the gene matches: 4. The CDR3 has 13 residues. The chain's CDR3 is CASTAGAQETQYF. The DNA of the CDR3 is TGTGCCAGCACGGCGGGAGCACAAGAGACCCAGTACTTC.

The sample holds a few counts of this clone. Germline is not matched at one junction end, which may reflect a read error. The gene calls are TRBV7-9 and TRBJ2-1; 7 nucleotides match TRBD2. Germline assignment: CDR1 SEHNR and CDR2 FQNEAQ (reference sequence). The CDR3 is made up of 15 amino acids. CDR3 sequence: CASSPPRLAYDEQFF. Written as DNA, the CDR3 is TGTGCCAGCAGCCCCCCCAGACTAGCCTACGATGAGCAGTTCTTC.

This chain connects TRBV9 to TRBJ1-3; possible D gene TRBD1, 5 bases. The ends were cut back, 3 bases at V and 2 bases at J, with 9 bases in the middle. CDR1 and CDR2 (germline): SGDLS, YYNGEE. This CDR3 contains 14 residues. The DNA for the CDR3 is TGTGCCAGCAGCGCCGGACACCCTGGAAACACCATATATTTT. Protein product: CASSAGHPGNTIYF. Together with reference TRBV9 and TRBJ1-3, the CDR3 gives the full variable domain: DSGVTQTPKHLITATGQRVTLRCSPRSGDLSVYWYQQSLDQGLQFLIQYYNGEERAKGNILERFSAQQFPDLHSELNLSSLELGDSALYFCASSAGHPGNTIYFGEGSWLTVV.

CDR3: CASSFGLRGSNSPLHF. CDR3 in DNA: TGTGCCAGCAGTTTTGGTTTGCGGGGGAGCAATTCACCCCTCCACTTT. This sequence joins TRBV6-2 or TRBV6-3 and TRBJ1-6; possible D gene TRBD1, 5 bases. Germline CDR1 MNHEY, CDR2 SVGEGT. The CDR3 contains 16 residues. V was clipped by 4 bases and J by 7 bases, with 17 bases between them.

This chain's CDR3 is CASRLRAEAFF. The DNA for the CDR3 is TGTGCCAGCAGGTTGAGGGCTGAAGCTTTCTTT. The chain carries TRBV12-3 or TRBV12-4 and TRBJ1-1; D not certain. The CDR3 has 11 amino acids. V was trimmed by 6 bases and J by 6 bases, leaving 8 bases between them.

Only one count was recorded for this clone. V and J are TRBV4-1 and TRBJ1-3, with D tentatively TRBD1 (6 bases). V was clipped by 2 bases and J by 5 bases, with 19 bases between them. Looked up from germline, CDR1 is MGHRA and CDR2 is YSYEKL. The CDR3 is 17 amino acids. In DNA form, the CDR3 reads TGCGCCAGCAGCCAACCCTCTCGCGGGGGCGCGAGAAACACCATATATTTT. As protein: CASSQPSRGGARNTIYF.

V is TRBV4-3 and J is TRBJ2-7; D is ambiguous. Germline V CDR1 and CDR2: LGHNA, YSLEER. Trimming cost V 0 bases and J 1 base, with 4 bases left between them. The CDR3 totals 13 residues. The CDR3 loop reads CASSQERSYEQYF. The CDR3 nucleotides read TGCGCCAGCAGCCAAGAGAGGTCCTACGAGCAGTACTTC.

This chain joins TRBV20-1 and TRBJ2-7; 7 bases are shared with TRBD1. There are 14 residues in the CDR3. The V gene end was trimmed by 3 bases and the J gene end by 0 bases; junction bases not matched to a gene: 5. From germline, CDR1 is DFQATT and CDR2 SNEGSKA (reference sequence). The CDR3 protein is CSASRQGNSYEQYF. The CDR3 nucleotides read TGCAGTGCTAGTAGACAGGGTAACTCCTACGAGCAGTACTTC.

This sequence joins TRBV5-4 and TRBJ2-1, with 12 bases aligning to TRBD2. CDR1 and CDR2 (germline): SGHNT, YYREEE (reference sequence). The CDR3 loop spans 18 amino acids. V shed 4 bases, J shed 6 bases, and the junction held 14 bases outside the gene matches. The CDR3 bases are TGTGCCAGCAGCACACCGACTAGCGGGAGTTCATGGGGCAATGAGCAGTTCTTC. It encodes CASSTPTSGSSWGNEQFF.

The genes are TRBV2 and TRBJ1-4, with 7 bases aligning to TRBD1. Trimming removed 3 bases from V and 8 bases from J; junction bases left unmatched: 9. The length of the CDR3 is 15 residues. Germline V gives CDR1 SNHLY, CDR2 FYNNEI. The CDR3 spells CASSDRRQGGEKLFF. In nucleotides, the CDR3 is TGTGCCAGCAGTGACCGACGACAGGGAGGCGAAAAACTGTTTTTT.